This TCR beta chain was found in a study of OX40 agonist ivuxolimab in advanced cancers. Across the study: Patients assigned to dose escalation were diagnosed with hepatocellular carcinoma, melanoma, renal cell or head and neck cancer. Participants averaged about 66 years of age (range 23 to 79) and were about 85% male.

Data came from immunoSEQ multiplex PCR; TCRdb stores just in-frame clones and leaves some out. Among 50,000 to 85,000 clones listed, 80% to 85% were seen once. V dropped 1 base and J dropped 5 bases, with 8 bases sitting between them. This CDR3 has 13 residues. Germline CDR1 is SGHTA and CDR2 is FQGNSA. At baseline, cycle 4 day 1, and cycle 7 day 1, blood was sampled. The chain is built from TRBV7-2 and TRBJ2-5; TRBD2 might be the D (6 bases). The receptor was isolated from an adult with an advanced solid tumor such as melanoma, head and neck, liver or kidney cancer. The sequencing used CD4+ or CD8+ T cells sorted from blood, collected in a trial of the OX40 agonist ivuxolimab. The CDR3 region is CASSLGRDETQYF. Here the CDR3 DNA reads TGTGCCAGCAGCTTAGGGCGGGACGAGACCCAGTACTTC.